This T cell receptor (beta chain) appears in the sequencing data of a study of control samples from healthy donors and cancer patients. The assay was immunoSEQ multiplex PCR, and TCRdb's table has in-frame clones only and misses some. The table has under 150,000 clones, about nine tenths seen once. Germline V gene lookup returns CDR1 GTSNPN and CDR2 SVGIG (reference sequence). This CDR3 is built from 13 residues. Trimming pared 2 bases from V and 4 bases from J, leaving 11 bases between. The sequence was obtained from a man aged 25 to 40 in good health. The chain recombines TRBV30 with TRBJ1-1, with D possibly being TRBD1 (5 bases). The sequenced material came from blood. CDR3 DNA: TGTGCCTGGAGTCAGGGAGAATTCACTGAAGCTTTCTTT. This encodes CAWSQGEFTEAFF.